This TCR beta chain was sequenced during a study of T-cell memory formation after mild COVID-19. Study observations and caveats: The finding that pre-infection memory included some responding clones suggested that cross-reactive memory joined. CD4+ bias marked clones expanding day 15 to 37, unlike balanced contracting clones.

This CDR3 comprises 17 residues. Deletions cut 0 bases from V and 5 bases from J, with 17 bases between. Germline V gives CDR1 SGDLS, CDR2 YYNGEE. A 5'RACE reaction primed in the constant segment made cDNA libraries of TCR alpha and TCR beta, and these carried sample barcodes and UMIs. TCRdb passed the 5' RACE reads through MiXCR, listing each CDR3 protein once. In the table there are around 470,000 distinct CDR3 sequences, around 19% of which are singletons. Regarding this clonotype: Its antigen is not known.

The chain is built from TRBV9 and TRBJ2-2; perhaps D is TRBD1 or TRBD2 (6 bases each). The source is an adult woman who had mild COVID-19 (a few samples of this study predate the infection). Cell type and time point are not known. The specimen sequenced was PBMCs or a T cell subset sorted from them (not recorded which). The CDR3 here is CASSVDGSGAMTGELFF. CDR3 bases: TGTGCCAGCAGCGTAGATGGGTCGGGGGCAATGACCGGGGAGCTGTTTTTT.